The 30 T cell receptor beta chains below come from one sample, sequenced in a study of beta chain features in type 1 diabetes. Their specific antigens are unknown. Reverse transcribing all isolated RNA meant expressed TCRB transcripts were sequenced. Measured with immunoSEQ multiplex PCR; TCRdb has only the in-frame clones, and not every one. The table has about 160,000 clones, approximately 9% seen once. Study results and caveats: TCRB CDR3 length was moderately but significantly reduced in all four CD4+ subsets of Type 1 diabetes patients.

The specimen was central memory CD4+ T cells from blood. The receptors were sampled from a woman aged 18-35 years with type 1 diabetes.

This clone has a handful of counts. This chain links TRBV30 with TRBJ2-3; D gene ambiguous. Germline V gene data show CDR1 as GTSNPN and CDR2 as SVGIG (reference sequence). The CDR3 is 15 residues long. V dropped 2 bases and J dropped 3 bases, with 15 bases sitting between them. This CDR3 reads CAWSIGGVGTDTQYF. DNA of the CDR3: TGTGCCTGGAGTATAGGCGGAGTCGGGACAGATACGCAGTATTTT.

This clone was seen only a few times. The chain joins TRBV5-1 to TRBJ2-7; D perhaps matches TRBD1 (5 bases). V lost 6 bases to trimming and J lost 1 base, with 14 bases between them. This CDR3 is 14 amino acids long. CDR1 SGHRS and CDR2 YFSETQ come from the germline V gene. CDR3 region: CASMQGPASYEQYF. Here the CDR3 DNA reads TGCGCCAGCATGCAGGGTCCTGCATCCTACGAGCAGTACTTC. The full variable domain, in which reference TRBV5-1 and TRBJ2-7 provide the parts outside the CDR3, is KAGVTQTPRYLIKTRGQQVTLSCSPISGHRSVSWYQQTPGQGLQFLFEYFSETQRNKGNFPGRFSGRQFSNSRSEMNVSTLELGDSALYLCASMQGPASYEQYFGPGTRLTVT.

This rearrangement joins TRBV9 to TRBJ2-1; perhaps TRBD1 as D (5 bases). CDR3 length: 15 amino acids. Trimming left V 1 base short and J 7 bases short, with 15 bases between. Germline V gene sequence: CDR1 SGDLS, CDR2 YYNGEE. The CDR3 protein is CASSVSPQVSNEQFF. CDR3 nucleotide sequence: TGTGCCAGCAGCGTATCCCCACAGGTATCGAATGAGCAGTTCTTC.

This clone was detected a few times. The chain uses TRBV7-2 and TRBJ2-2, with TRBD2 identical over 8 bases. The germline gives CDR1 SGHTA, CDR2 FQGNSA. V lost 5 bases and J lost 7; bases outside the gene matches: 12. The length of the CDR3 is 16 residues. The CDR3 DNA follows: TGTGCCAGCAGCCAAGGCGTGACTAGCGAGGGCGGGGAGCTGTTTTTT. Protein product: CASSQGVTSEGGELFF.

The chain recombines TRBV11-3 with TRBJ1-3; D gene unclear. Germline V gives CDR1 SGHNT, CDR2 YENEEA. The V and J ends lost 2 bases and 0 bases respectively, with 5 bases between them. The CDR3 runs 14 residues. CDR3 loop: CASSLTRSGNTIYF. Here the CDR3 DNA reads TGTGCCAGCAGCTTAACACGCTCTGGAAACACCATATATTTT.

The chain couples TRBV15 to TRBJ2-3; TRBD2 agrees at 7 bases. Germline V gives CDR1 LNHNV, CDR2 YYDKDF (reference sequence). This CDR3 spans 16 amino acids. With 5 bases clipped from V and 0 bases from J, the junction kept 8 bases outside the gene matches. The CDR3 loop reads CATSGTSVESTDTQYF. CDR3 nucleotide sequence: TGTGCCACCAGCGGTACTAGCGTAGAGAGCACAGATACGCAGTATTTT.

In its sample, this clone was seen a few times. A much larger clone lies a single base off, so this may be a read error. This rearrangement joins TRBV6-4 to TRBJ2-2; 7 bases line up with TRBD1. The CDR3 has 13 residues. Germline trimming cut 3 bases from V and 5 bases from J; bases unmatched to any gene: 0. Germline V CDR1 and CDR2: MRHNA, SNTAGT. DNA for the CDR3: TGTGCCAGCAGTGAGACAGGGACCGGGGAGCTGTTTTTT. Translated, it gives CASSETGTGELFF.

Comment on this clone: With a much larger clone just one base away, this may be a read error. The J gene is TRBJ1-1, the V gene TRBV4-3; D is uncertain. The V end lost 4 bases, the J end lost 0 bases, and 15 bases lay between the germline ends. This CDR3 is 16 amino acids long. CDR1 and CDR2 from the germline V gene are LGHNA and YSLEER. In DNA form, the CDR3 reads TGCGCCAGCAGCCGAGGCGCAGCCAACATGAACACTGAAGCTTTCTTT. Translation: CASSRGAANMNTEAFF.

The rearrangement uses TRBV5-1 and TRBJ2-5; D call uncertain. The CDR3 is 13 amino acids. Germline values: CDR1 SGHRS, CDR2 YFSETQ. V lost 0 bases to trimming and J lost 5 bases, with 8 bases between them. The CDR3 sequence: CASSLAWRETQYF. The CDR3 region has the DNA TGCGCCAGCAGCTTGGCGTGGCGGGAGACCCAGTACTTC.

CDR3: CASSEAGQGVGPQHF. CDR3 nucleotides: TGTGCCAGCAGTGAAGCGGGCCAGGGGGTAGGGCCCCAGCATTTT. The V call is TRBV2, the J call TRBJ1-5, with 7 bases lining up with TRBD1. Losses at the gene ends were 0 bases for V and 9 bases for J; bases not matched to a gene: 8. From germline, CDR1 is SNHLY and CDR2 FYNNEI. The CDR3 is made up of 15 amino acids. The full variable domain, rest sourced from reference TRBV2 and TRBJ1-5, is EPEVTQTPSHQVTQMGQEVILRCVPISNHLYFYWYRQILGQKVEFLVSFYNNEISEKSEIFDDQFSVERPDGSNFTLKIRSTKLEDSAMYFCASSEAGQGVGPQHFGDGTRLSIL.

This clone was observed a few times. The rearrangement links TRBV2 to TRBJ2-1; D ambiguous. Germline values: CDR1 SNHLY, CDR2 FYNNEI. Trimming shortened V by 6 bases and J by 5 bases, and 11 bases separated the two germline ends. The CDR3 has 13 amino acids. In DNA, the CDR3 is TGTGCCAGCAGCATACAGCTTCACAATGAGCAGTTCTTC. It specifies CASSIQLHNEQFF.

This clone showed up just a few times. The chain recombines TRBV4-2 with TRBJ2-2, with TRBD2 matching over 9 bases. CDR1 is LGHNA and CDR2 is YNFKEQ in the germline V gene. V dropped 2 bases and J dropped 0; count of bases not matched to a gene: 4. The CDR3 consists of 17 residues. As DNA, the CDR3 is TGTGCCAGCAGCCAATACACTAGCGGGTCGAACACCGGGGAGCTGTTTTTT. It specifies CASSQYTSGSNTGELFF.

This sequence joins TRBV6-6 and TRBJ2-2, with D possibly TRBD2 on 6 matching bases. Trimming removed 3 bases at V and 6 bases at J, with 14 bases between. The CDR3 contains 15 residues. Germline loops: CDR1 MNHNY, CDR2 SVGAGI (reference sequence). The DNA for the CDR3 is TGTGCCAGCAGTTATTTTCCGCGGGGATCCGGGGAGCTGTTTTTT. It specifies CASSYFPRGSGELFF.

The chain has TRBV6-6 and TRBJ1-5; D might be TRBD1 (6 bases). Looked up from germline, CDR1 is MNHNY and CDR2 is SVGAGI (reference sequence). This CDR3 comprises 14 residues. With 5 bases removed from V and 2 bases from J, the gap between germline ends came to 10 bases. The CDR3 loop is CASSTQGRNQPQHF. For the CDR3, the DNA is TGTGCCAGCAGTACCCAGGGGCGCAATCAGCCCCAGCATTTT.

This clone was seen more than once but under ten times. J is TRBJ2-4 and V is TRBV6-6; the match to TRBD2 covers 11 bases. This CDR3 region has 14 residues. V was pared by 4 bases and J by 15 bases, with 11 bases of the junction left unmatched. Germline lookup yields CDR1 MNHNY and CDR2 SVGAGI (reference sequence). The CDR3 DNA is TGTGCCAGCAGTTCTAGCGGGAGGTATCCACACACGTACTTC. Amino acid sequence: CASSSSGRYPHTYF.

This clone was observed a handful of times. V and J are TRBV6-6 and TRBJ1-5, with no clear D. V was clipped by 6 bases and J by 5 bases, with 8 bases between them. The CDR3 has 12 residues. Germline V CDR1 and CDR2: MNHNY, SVGAGI (reference sequence). The CDR3, as DNA: TGTGCCAGCAGCGGGAGGGATCAGCCCCAGCATTTT. The encoded protein is CASSGRDQPQHF.

The genes are TRBV9 and TRBJ2-1; tentatively, D is TRBD2 (5 bases). The CDR3 totals 19 residues. CDR1 and CDR2 (germline): SGDLS, YYNGEE. V lost 0 bases and J lost 0, with 19 bases in between. Written as DNA, the CDR3 is TGTGCCAGCAGCGTAGGGATAGCGCGCTACCCGAGCTCCTACAATGAGCAGTTCTTC. Its protein is CASSVGIARYPSSYNEQFF.

This clone was observed a handful of times. The J gene is TRBJ2-3, the V gene TRBV10-3; tentative D call: TRBD2 (6 bases). CDR1 ENHRY and CDR2 SYGVKD come from the germline V gene. CDR3 length: 13 residues. V lost 8 bases and J 3 bases, leaving 12 bases between the germline ends. CDR3 residues: CAIQGGRTDTQYF. The CDR3 DNA follows: TGTGCCATCCAAGGAGGGAGGACAGATACGCAGTATTTT.

V usage is TRBV9 and J usage is TRBJ2-1, with 11 bases aligning to TRBD1. Losses at the gene ends were 2 bases for V and 0 bases for J; bases not matched to a gene: 4. Germline-derived CDR1 and CDR2 are SGDLS and YYNGEE. The CDR3 is 17 amino acids. Here the CDR3 reads CASSVGTGGSSYNEQFF. In DNA form, the CDR3 reads TGTGCCAGCAGCGTCGGGACAGGGGGGAGCTCCTACAATGAGCAGTTCTTC.

This chain connects TRBV5-1 to TRBJ2-2, with 11 bases fitting TRBD1. Unmatched junction bases numbered 2, after V lost 3 bases and J lost 4 bases. CDR3 size: 15 residues. Germline V gene lookup returns CDR1 SGHRS and CDR2 YFSETQ. In DNA form, the CDR3 reads TGCGCCAGCAGCTACGGGACAGGGGGCACCGGGGAGCTGTTTTTT. As protein: CASSYGTGGTGELFF. Full variable domain (outside the CDR3, taken from reference TRBV5-1 and TRBJ2-2): KAGVTQTPRYLIKTRGQQVTLSCSPISGHRSVSWYQQTPGQGLQFLFEYFSETQRNKGNFPGRFSGRQFSNSRSEMNVSTLELGDSALYLCASSYGTGGTGELFFGEGSRLTVL.

The V and J genes are TRBV7-6 and TRBJ2-1; D might be TRBD2 (5 bases). V lost 5 bases and J lost 8, with 7 bases in between. The CDR3 is made up of 11 amino acids. CDR1 is SGHVS and CDR2 is FNYEAQ in the germline V gene. The CDR3 loop is CASSRGYEQFF. The CDR3 nucleotides read TGTGCCAGCAGCCGAGGGTATGAGCAGTTCTTC.

This clone appeared a few times. V gene TRBV18 combines with J gene TRBJ2-2; D is ambiguous. CDR1 is KGHSH, CDR2 LQKENI, per germline. Between the trimmed V and J ends, which lost 4 bases and 0 bases, there was a span of 6 bases. The CDR3 has 14 amino acids. The CDR3 DNA follows: TGTGCCAGCTCACGCGAACCGAACACCGGGGAGCTGTTTTTT. Translating it yields CASSREPNTGELFF.

CDR3 loop: CASSIGYRSDEKLFF. DNA for the CDR3: TGTGCCAGTAGTATAGGGTACAGAAGTGATGAAAAACTGTTTTTT. The chain is built from TRBV19 and TRBJ1-4, with D unresolved. V lost 1 base and J 6 bases, leaving 12 bases between the germline ends. This CDR3 spans 15 amino acids. CDR1 is LNHDA and CDR2 is SQIVND in the germline V gene (reference sequence).

The chain couples TRBV4-2 to TRBJ2-5; 10 bases match TRBD2. Germline trimming cut 0 bases from V and 5 bases from J; bases unmatched to any gene: 9. CDR1 and CDR2 (germline): LGHNA, YNFKEQ. This CDR3 has 17 residues. CDR3 in DNA: TGTGCCAGCAGCCAAGAGTTTAGCGGGGGGCCCAGGGAGACCCAGTACTTC. Translation gives CASSQEFSGGPRETQYF.

The sample holds a few counts of this clone. The sample carries other DNA sequences with the same CDR3. The rearrangement uses TRBV5-1 and TRBJ2-3; D is unresolved. Germline loops: CDR1 SGHRS, CDR2 YFSETQ. V was cut by 5 bases and J by 4 bases, with 8 bases left in between. CDR3 length equals 12 residues. The chain's CDR3 is CASSLGADTQYF. The DNA of the CDR3 is TGCGCCAGCAGTCTCGGAGCAGATACGCAGTATTTT.

V and J are TRBV28 and TRBJ2-5; 15 positions agree with TRBD2. This CDR3 spans 15 amino acids. V shed 6 bases, J shed 6 bases, and the junction held 5 bases outside the gene matches. Germline assignment: CDR1 MDHEN and CDR2 SYDVKM. The CDR3 region is CASRSGTSGRKTQYF. The CDR3 region has the DNA TGTGCCAGCAGATCCGGGACTAGCGGGAGGAAGACCCAGTACTTC. The full variable domain, rest sourced from reference TRBV28 and TRBJ2-5, is DVKVTQSSRYLVKRTGEKVFLECVQDMDHENMFWYRQDPGLGLRLIYFSYDVKMKEKGDIPEGYSVSREKKERFSLILESASTNQTSMYLCASRSGTSGRKTQYFGPGTRLLVL.

The chain has TRBV9 and TRBJ1-2; D remains ambiguous. This CDR3 is 16 amino acids long. V dropped 0 bases and J dropped 3 bases, with 15 bases sitting between them. CDR1 is SGDLS and CDR2 is YYNGEE in the germline V gene. The CDR3 DNA is TGTGCCAGCAGCGTAGAGGAATCAGTGCTAGACTATGGCTACACCTTC. It specifies CASSVEESVLDYGYTF.

This clone was counted a few times. V gene TRBV28 combines with J gene TRBJ2-5, with 7 bases fitting TRBD2. This CDR3 spans 16 amino acids. V was clipped by 1 base and J by 4 bases; unmatched bases: 9. Germline-derived CDR1 and CDR2 are MDHEN and SYDVKM. The DNA for the CDR3 is TGTGCCAGCAGTTTATCGTTGGGACTATCTTTAGAGACCCAGTACTTC. Residues: CASSLSLGLSLETQYF.

The V and J genes are TRBV7-9 and TRBJ1-2; a weak D match, TRBD1 (5 bases). The ends were cut back, 1 base at V and 5 bases at J, with 14 bases in the middle. Germline lookup yields CDR1 SEHNR and CDR2 FQNEAQ (reference sequence). This CDR3 comprises 15 residues. This CDR3 reads CASSLGQGSLYGYTF. Written as DNA, the CDR3 is TGTGCCAGCAGCTTAGGTCAGGGTTCGTTGTATGGCTACACCTTC.

The CDR3 reads CASSPGWTGSYEQYF. For the CDR3, the DNA is TGCGCCAGCAGCCCGGGGTGGACAGGATCCTACGAGCAGTACTTC. The chain is built from TRBV5-1 and TRBJ2-7; TRBD1 agrees at 7 bases. Trimming cost V 4 bases and J 1 base; bases outside gene matches: 8. Germline-derived CDR1 and CDR2 are SGHRS and YFSETQ. The CDR3 is 15 amino acids.